One and the same sample provided the 17 T cell receptor beta chains below, sequenced in a study of radiation and T cells in renal cell carcinoma. The treatment here: 15 Gy SBRT to primary tumor, nephrectomy 4 weeks later. Sequencing was performed with immunoSEQ multiplex PCR; in TCRdb, only in-frame clones are kept and a portion is missing. The table lists almost 20,000 clones, around 63% of them singletons, with around 13% in the top ten. The sample consisted of tumor tissue, taken from a patient whose treatment included radiotherapy and nephrectomy. The receptors were sampled from a woman in her 70s with renal cell carcinoma.

The genes are TRBV23-1 and TRBJ2-3; D gene ambiguous. TRBV23-1 is annotated as an ORF whose role is uncertain. The CDR3 is 16 amino acids. V lost 3 bases to trimming and J lost 1 base, with 14 bases between them. In DNA, the CDR3 is TGCGCCAGCAGTCACCGAGGACGAATTTGCACAGATACGCAGTATTTT. Translating gives CASSHRGRICTDTQYF.

This chain uses TRBV30 with TRBJ1-1, with unresolved D. The germline gives CDR1 GTSNPN, CDR2 SVGIG (reference sequence). This CDR3 has 13 amino acids. Trimming stripped 7 bases from V and 4 bases from J, with 16 bases between. CDR3 region: CALKGEGSTEAFF. As DNA, the CDR3 is TGTGCCTTAAAGGGAGAGGGCTCCACTGAAGCTTTCTTT.

The V and J genes are TRBV27 and TRBJ1-6; the D gene is possibly TRBD1 (6 bases). CDR1 and CDR2 from the germline V gene are MNHEY and SMNVEV (reference sequence). The V and J ends lost 1 base and 10 bases respectively, with 11 bases between them. The CDR3 runs 14 residues. The CDR3 sequence is CASSLWRGQSPLHF. The CDR3 DNA is TGTGCCAGCAGTTTATGGAGAGGACAGTCACCCCTCCACTTT.

The genes are TRBV7-2 and TRBJ2-5; the D is unclear. The closer fit of TRBJ2-7 to the DNA end suggests the J call may be wrong. Germline V gives CDR1 SGHTA, CDR2 FQGNSA. The CDR3 loop spans 14 amino acids. The CDR3 loop is CASSLAARSREQYF. The CDR3 DNA follows: TGTGCCAGCAGCTTAGCGGCCCGAAGCCGCGAGCAGTACTTC.

Of note for this clone: One junction end disagrees with the germline gene, perhaps due to a read error. This sample also contains other DNA sequences that code for the same CDR3. The rearrangement links TRBV30 to TRBJ1-2; D call uncertain. The CDR3 extends over 13 amino acids. From germline, CDR1 is GTSNPN and CDR2 SVGIG (reference sequence). CDR3 DNA: TGTGCCTTCGGCCCCCCTGCTAACTATGGCTACACTTTC. Its protein product is CAFGPPANYGYTF.

The chain links TRBV27 to TRBJ1-2; 9 positions match TRBD1. Germline V gives CDR1 MNHEY, CDR2 SMNVEV (reference sequence). This CDR3 spans 13 amino acids. The V segment lost 5 bases and the J segment 6 bases; nucleotides outside the gene matches: 4. The CDR3 loop is CASSPRTGDGYTF. CDR3 sequence (DNA): TGTGCCAGCAGTCCACGGACAGGGGATGGCTACACCTTC.

This chain uses TRBV4-2 with TRBJ1-2; D unclear. The CDR3 contains 13 residues. The V and J ends lost 0 bases and 4 bases respectively, with 6 bases between them. CDR1 and CDR2 from the germline V gene are LGHNA and YNFKEQ. The CDR3 nucleotides are TGTGCCAGCAGCCAAGAACGGGGCTATGGCTACACCTTC. Residues: CASSQERGYGYTF.

Remarks on this clone: At the DNA level, this CDR3 is encoded by other sequences in the same sample as well. CDR3 loop: CASSFGPTDTQYF. The DNA for the CDR3 is TGTGCCAGCAGCTTTGGACCCACAGATACGCAGTATTTT. The chain recombines TRBV7-9 with TRBJ2-3; D is undetermined. The germline V gene encodes CDR1 SEHNR and CDR2 FQNEAQ (reference sequence). The CDR3 runs 13 residues. The germline V and J ends were trimmed by 3 bases and 2 bases, with 6 bases remaining between them.

The chain employs TRBV7-2 and TRBJ2-1; possible D gene TRBD2, 6 bases. This CDR3 is built from 13 residues. The V gene lost 5 bases and the J gene lost 10 bases, with 15 bases spanning the gap. The germline V gene has CDR1 SGHTA and CDR2 FQGNSA. The CDR3 sequence: CASSAGGSQEQFF. In DNA form, the CDR3 reads TGTGCCAGCAGCGCTGGAGGGTCGCAGGAGCAGTTCTTC.

The chain carries TRBV7-8 and TRBJ2-7; 8 nucleotides match TRBD1. The CDR3 spans 14 residues. V gave up 2 bases and J gave up 1 base; unmatched junction bases: 1. Per the germline V gene, CDR1 is SGHVS and CDR2 is FQNEAQ. The CDR3 protein is CASSLQGASYEQYF. As DNA, the CDR3 is TGTGCCAGCAGCTTACAGGGGGCATCCTACGAGCAGTACTTC.

The genes are TRBV13 and TRBJ2-7; no definite D call. The germline CDR1 and CDR2 sequences are PRHDT and FYEKMQ (reference sequence). This CDR3 spans 14 amino acids. Deletions cut 0 bases from V and 2 bases from J, with 8 bases between. DNA of the CDR3: TGTGCCAGCAGCTTAGGTTCCACCGCCTACGAGCAGTACTTC. It yields the protein CASSLGSTAYEQYF.

The chain combines TRBV28 with TRBJ1-2; D is undetermined. Germline CDR1 is MDHEN and CDR2 is SYDVKM. CDR3 length equals 13 residues. The V end lost 9 bases, the J end lost 7 bases, and 18 bases lay between the germline ends. The CDR3 protein is CASERGSVSGYTF. CDR3 DNA sequence: TGTGCCAGTGAGCGGGGTAGTGTTAGTGGCTACACCTTC.

V and J are TRBV29-1 and TRBJ1-4, with TRBD1 matching over 9 bases. The CDR3 spans 14 residues. J lost 7 bases, V lost 6 bases, and 9 bases had no gene match. Germline CDR1 reads SQVTM; CDR2 reads ANQGSEA. The CDR3: CSVAITGGREKLFF. In DNA, the CDR3 is TGCAGCGTGGCCATAACAGGGGGCCGTGAAAAACTGTTTTTT.

J is TRBJ2-7 and V is TRBV2; D gene uncertain. Germline V gene sequence: CDR1 SNHLY, CDR2 FYNNEI. The CDR3 sequence is 13 residues long. V lost 5 bases, J lost 4 bases, and 12 bases lay in between. The CDR3 nucleotides read TGTGCCAGCAGTCGGACCCGTTTATACGAGCAGTACTTC. This gives the protein CASSRTRLYEQYF.

J is TRBJ2-7 and V is TRBV28; 9 positions match TRBD2. CDR1 is MDHEN, CDR2 SYDVKM, per germline. V shed 2 bases and J 3 bases; nucleotides not matched to a gene: 2. The CDR3 extends over 14 amino acids. CDR3 DNA sequence: TGTGCCAGCAGTTTACTAGCGGGGATCTACGAGCAGTACTTC. This encodes CASSLLAGIYEQYF.

This clone qualifies as medium-sized. The chain couples TRBV11-1 to TRBJ2-7; tentative D call: TRBD1 (5 bases). The CDR3 length is 14 residues. Between the trimmed V and J ends, which lost 6 bases and 3 bases, there was a span of 15 bases. Per germline, CDR1 SGHAT and CDR2 FQDESV (reference sequence). As DNA, the CDR3 is TGTGCCAGCAGTCCAGAGAACACAGGCTACGAGCAGTACTTC. Residues: CASSPENTGYEQYF. The full variable domain, in which reference TRBV11-1 and TRBJ2-7 provide the parts outside the CDR3, is EAEVAQSPRYKITEKSQAVAFWCDPISGHATLYWYRQILGQGPELLVQFQDESVVDDSQLPKDRFSAERLKGVDSTLKIQPAELGDSAMYLCASSPENTGYEQYFGPGTRLTVT.

The chain links TRBV9 to TRBJ2-1, with 8 bases aligning to TRBD2. Germline lookup yields CDR1 SGDLS and CDR2 YYNGEE. This CDR3 has 17 amino acids. The trim removed 4 bases at V and 3 bases at J, leaving 12 bases unmatched. Here the CDR3 reads CASSLTPGGAVYNEQFF. Written as DNA, the CDR3 is TGTGCCAGCAGCCTGACCCCCGGGGGGGCAGTCTACAATGAGCAGTTCTTC.